Reported below is one T cell receptor (beta chain). Its antigen is still unknown. These data belong to a study of T cells in Graves' hyperthyroidism and ophthalmopathy. Study results and limitations: Blood also contained most expanded thyroid clonotypes above 0.001.

With V trimmed by 3 bases and J by 0 bases, 5 bases remained unmatched. The CDR3 spans 16 residues. In germline, CDR1 is LNHDA, CDR2 SQIVND (reference sequence). The investigators amplified TCR beta CDR3 regions from RNA transcripts. During a first-round RT-PCR of the TCR CDR3, the HTBI primer set was used. TCRdb fed the multiplex PCR reads into MiXCR, producing one record per CDR3 protein. Of 370,000 or so distinct CDR3 sequences in the sample, more than 15% were seen once. What was sequenced was blood. The TCR originated in a woman aged 18-35 years with Graves' hyperthyroidism that later progressed to Graves' ophthalmopathy. This sequence joins TRBV19 and TRBJ1-3, with TRBD1 identical over 7 bases. CDR3 in DNA: TGTGCCAGTAGTATCCGGGACAGATCCTCTGGAAACACCATATATTTT. Amino acid sequence: CASSIRDRSSGNTIYF.